This T cell receptor (beta chain) was recorded in a study of technical replicates of blood from a few donors. Germline loops: CDR1 SGHNT, CDR2 YYREEE (reference sequence). V was pared by 5 bases and J by 4 bases, with 15 bases between. CDR3 length: 14 residues. The repertoire was sequenced with immunoSEQ multiplex PCR; TCRdb's copy has only in-frame clones and lacks some. This sample has tens of thousands of clones, with roughly 98% found just once. The source material was T cells isolated from PBMCs. This chain joins TRBV5-4 and TRBJ1-2; the D is unclear. This TCR derives from a human donor in good health. The CDR3 sequence is CASRSREGSYGYTF. CDR3 nucleotide sequence: TGTGCCAGCAGGTCGCGGGAGGGAAGCTATGGCTACACCTTC.